The clone carrying this T cell receptor (beta chain) was seen a few times. No antigen is known for it. This entry belongs to a study of blood T cells in healthy people across ages. As for the study in general: Per two T cells, template switching captured roughly one barcoded beta molecule.

Trimming took off 2 bases at V and 4 bases at J, with 9 bases between the two ends. The CDR3 loop spans 13 amino acids. CDR1 and CDR2 from the germline V gene are SGHRS and YFSETQ. Study-wide results and caveats: Roughly linear age-related decline in beta diversity appeared, significant by age 40. Naive T cell percentage and TCR beta diversity correlated strongly.

Alongside a J-beta primer mix, a sample-barcoded 5' primer served in a second PCR lasting 7 to 11 cycles. Sequencing of every sample gave 3 million or more CDR3-containing paired-end reads. TCRdb re-called the 5' RACE reads with MiXCR, one entry per CDR3 protein. The data contain around 1,500,000 distinct CDR3 sequences, over 25% of them singletons. V gene TRBV5-1 combines with J gene TRBJ1-2; D is ambiguous. The receptor was isolated from a woman in her thirties in good health. The sample consisted of blood. CDR3 in amino acids: CASSFSRTYGYTF. The CDR3 DNA follows: TGCGCCAGCAGCTTTAGCAGGACCTATGGCTACACCTTC.